The rows below give T cell receptor beta chains drawn from one sample of a study of blood T cell repertoires in COVID-19. Clones were read by immunoSEQ multiplex PCR, and TCRdb kept only the in-frame ones, dropping some. The table records 150,000 to 190,000 clones, under 90% of them present only once. The sample comprised PBMCs or T cells enriched from blood (not recorded which). Receptors were obtained from a man aged 50 to 59 who had recovered from COVID-19. The CDR3 runs from the conserved cysteine through the conserved F or W. A D gene is named only where the DNA matches it firmly. Only some rows state a clone size, as once, few, many or a class for expanded clones.

abundance	v_gene	d_gene	j_gene	CDR3aa	CDR3nt
once	TRBV3-1/TRBV3-2	-	TRBJ2-5	CASSQVGGGHGTQYF	TGTGCCAGCAGCCAAGTTGGGGGGGGGCATGGGACCCAGTACTTC
-	TRBV5-4	TRBD1	TRBJ1-3	CASSWTGGAGNTIYF	TGTGCCAGCAGCTGGACAGGGGGCGCTGGAAACACCATATATTTT
-	TRBV7-9	TRBD1	TRBJ2-2	CASSSSGQGTGELFF	TGTGCCAGCAGCTCCTCGGGACAGGGAACCGGGGAGCTGTTTTTT
few	TRBV29-1	-	TRBJ2-1	CSVDQQGRQFF	TGCAGCGTTGACCAACAGGGTCGGCAGTTCTTC
once	TRBV9	-	TRBJ2-3	CASSVAATSTDTQYF	TGTGCCAGCAGCGTAGCCGCGACTAGCACAGATACGCAGTATTTT
-	TRBV28	TRBD1	TRBJ1-2	CASSPGGTGAIYGYTF	TGTGCCAGCAGTCCCGGGGGGACAGGGGCGATCTATGGCTACACCTTC
-	TRBV7-3	TRBD1	TRBJ1-6	CASSLNGGQDNSPLHF	TGTGCCAGCAGCTTAAACGGCGGACAGGATAATTCACCCCTCCACTTT
-	TRBV7-2	TRBD2	TRBJ2-7	CASSPGLAGISYEQYF	TGTGCCAGCAGCCCAGGACTAGCGGGGATATCCTACGAGCAGTACTTC
-	TRBV29-1	-	TRBJ1-1	CSGLGNTEAFF	TGCAGCGGCCTCGGGAACACTGAAGCTTTCTTT
-	TRBV14	-	TRBJ1-1	CASSQDGFLPGGNTEAFF	TGTGCCAGCAGCCAAGATGGGTTTCTCCCCGGGGGAAACACTGAAGCTTTCTTT
-	TRBV10-1	TRBD1	TRBJ1-4	CASSEATGGETNEKLFF	TGCGCCAGCAGTGAGGCGACAGGGGGCGAGACTAATGAAAAACTGTTTTTT
-	TRBV29-1	-	TRBJ2-2	CSYRRGRNTGELFF	TGCAGCTACAGGAGGGGCCGCAACACCGGGGAGCTGTTTTTT
few	TRBV7-9	TRBD1	TRBJ1-4	CASSSTGGFGEKLFF	TGTGCCAGCAGCTCAACAGGGGGCTTCGGTGAAAAACTGTTTTTT
-	TRBV19	-	TRBJ1-6	CASSPAGVNNSPLHF	TGTGCCAGTAGTCCCGCGGGAGTAAATAATTCACCCCTCCACTTT
few	TRBV2	TRBD2	TRBJ2-3	CASSRLAGVSTDTQYF	TGTGCCAGCAGTCGTTTAGCGGGGGTCAGCACAGATACGCAGTATTTT
-	TRBV5-1	-	TRBJ2-7	CASSLDGKSYEQYF	TGCGCCAGCAGCTTGGACGGGAAATCCTACGAGCAGTACTTC
-	TRBV2	TRBD1	TRBJ2-7	CASSRTGGQREQYF	TGTGCCAGCAGCCGGACAGGGGGCCAACGGGAGCAGTACTTC
-	TRBV19	-	TRBJ1-1	CASSTGFTEAFF	TGTGCCAGTAGTACGGGATTCACTGAAGCTTTCTTT
-	TRBV2	TRBD1	TRBJ1-6	CASSGARGGDGSPLHF	TGTGCCAGCAGTGGAGCGCGAGGGGGCGATGGATCACCCCTCCACTTT
-	TRBV7-8	-	TRBJ2-7	CASSRVDTAYEQYF	TGTGCCAGCAGCAGAGTGGACACAGCCTACGAGCAGTACTTC
-	TRBV3-1/TRBV3-2	TRBD1	TRBJ1-3	CASSPKHAQGAGGNTIYF	TGTGCCAGCAGCCCCAAACACGCACAGGGGGCAGGGGGAAACACCATATATTTT
-	TRBV6-5	TRBD1	TRBJ1-1	CASTSTGGWTEAFF	TGTGCCAGCACCTCGACAGGGGGGTGGACTGAAGCTTTCTTT
-	TRBV7-7	-	TRBJ2-5	CASSPGRGTETQYF	TGTGCTAGCAGCCCAGGAAGGGGGACCGAGACCCAGTACTTC
-	TRBV7-2	-	TRBJ2-4	CASSPAVAGNIQYF	TGTGCCAGCAGCCCGGCGGTCGCTGGAAACATTCAGTACTTC
few	TRBV4-2	-	TRBJ1-1	CASSQDLGGSRAEAFF	TGTGCCAGCAGCCAAGATCTCGGGGGGTCCCGTGCTGAAGCTTTCTTT
-	TRBV7-8	-	TRBJ2-5	CASSLELFSQETQYF	TGTGCCAGCAGCCTGGAGTTATTTTCCCAAGAGACCCAGTACTTC
-	TRBV10-2	TRBD2	TRBJ2-1	CASSGAGGYNEQFF	TGCGCCAGCAGTGGGGCGGGGGGTTACAATGAGCAGTTCTTC
-	TRBV6-4	-	TRBJ2-6	CASSATDSNSGANVLTF	TGTGCCAGCAGTGCCACGGACAGCAACTCTGGGGCCAACGTCCTGACTTTC
-	TRBV19	TRBD1	TRBJ1-5	CASSADRGRLSNQPQHF	TGTGCCAGTAGTGCTGACAGGGGGCGGTTGAGCAATCAGCCCCAGCATTTT
-	TRBV15	-	TRBJ1-2	CATSSTGNIYGYTF	TGTGCCACCAGCAGCACCGGGAATATCTATGGCTACACCTTC
few	TRBV7-9	-	TRBJ1-6	CASSLGGTSPPLHF	TGTGCCAGCAGCTTAGGGGGGACATCGCCACCCCTCCACTTT
-	TRBV10-3	-	TRBJ2-3	CAIRAGGPDTQYF	TGTGCCATTCGGGCCGGGGGACCAGATACGCAGTATTTT
-	TRBV9	TRBD2	TRBJ2-1	CASSVIPSGGAANEQFF	TGTGCCAGCAGCGTAATCCCGAGCGGGGGGGCCGCCAATGAGCAGTTCTTC
-	TRBV6-2/TRBV6-3	TRBD1	TRBJ2-2	CASSYSQGAGNTGELFF	TGTGCCAGCAGTTATTCTCAGGGGGCAGGTAACACCGGGGAGCTGTTTTTT
-	TRBV6-2/TRBV6-3	-	TRBJ1-5	CASSSRGGAGNQPQHF	TGTGCCAGCAGTTCCCGCGGGGGGGCCGGCAATCAGCCCCAGCATTTT
-	TRBV6-8	-	TRBJ2-3	CASAKRKRCSTSTDTQYF	TGTGCCAGCGCTAAACGTAAGAGGTGCAGCACTAGCACAGATACGCAGTATTTT
few	TRBV20-1	TRBD2	TRBJ2-3	CSASRWGGADTQYF	TGCAGTGCTAGTAGGTGGGGGGGAGCAGATACGCAGTATTTT
-	TRBV27	-	TRBJ2-5	CASSTGKNTPSETQYF	TGTGCCAGCAGTACCGGGAAAAATACTCCGTCGGAGACCCAGTACTTC
-	TRBV11-3	-	TRBJ2-7	CASSPSGSNPYYEQYF	TGTGCCAGCAGCCCCTCGGGAAGCAATCCTTACTACGAGCAGTACTTC
-	TRBV7-2	-	TRBJ2-7	CASSKPTDTYEQYF	TGTGCCAGCAGCAAACCGACAGATACCTACGAGCAGTACTTC
-	TRBV11-2	TRBD1	TRBJ1-2	CASSSVEGGNYGYTF	TGTGCCAGCAGCTCGGTTGAAGGGGGCAACTATGGCTACACCTTC
-	TRBV7-2	-	TRBJ1-1	CASSTPVPGTEAFF	TGTGCCAGCAGCACACCCGTCCCGGGCACTGAAGCTTTCTTT
-	TRBV4-2	TRBD1	TRBJ1-1	CASSRDRGQTEAFF	TGTGCCAGCAGCCGGGACAGGGGTCAGACTGAAGCTTTCTTT
-	TRBV5-8	-	TRBJ2-2	CASDPFPGKAGELFF	TGTGCCAGCGACCCCTTTCCCGGGAAGGCCGGGGAGCTGTTTTTT
many	TRBV5-1	TRBD2	TRBJ2-1	CASSGAGGYVEQFF	TGCGCCAGCAGTGGTGCGGGGGGCTACGTTGAGCAGTTCTTC
-	TRBV6-5	-	TRBJ1-5	CASSTAGGNQPQHF	TGTGCCAGCAGTACGGCGGGGGGTAATCAGCCCCAGCATTTT
-	TRBV2	-	TRBJ2-5	CASRKGVGETQYF	TGTGCCAGCAGAAAGGGGGTCGGTGAGACCCAGTACTTC
many	TRBV2	-	TRBJ2-7	CASSEQQGGTYEQYF	TGTGCCAGCAGTGAACAACAGGGGGGGACATACGAGCAGTACTTC
once	TRBV24-1	TRBD2	TRBJ2-5	CATSDFSGGRETQYF	TGTGCCACCAGTGATTTTAGCGGGGGTCGGGAGACCCAGTACTTC
-	TRBV18	-	TRBJ1-5	CASSLDSTQPQHF	TGTGCCAGCTCATTGGACAGTACCCAGCCCCAGCATTTT
-	TRBV19	-	TRBJ2-7	CASSIQGYEQYF	TGTGCCAGTAGTATACAGGGCTACGAGCAGTACTTC